This TCR beta chain was captured by sequencing in a study of T cells after yellow fever vaccination. Regarding the study as a whole: Once the booster was given, most primary-vaccination clones reappeared, at about 96% for CD4 and roughly 85% for CD8. The bulk population could contribute abundant contaminating clonotypes to FACS-sorted repertoires. Though it reached lower strength, the secondary response hit its peak faster, day 5 versus 15.

As TCR cDNA was made by 5'RACE template switching, a universal primer site and UMIs were added. TCRdb itself ran the 5' RACE reads through MiXCR, one entry per CDR3 protein. The sample shows 150,000 to 200,000 distinct CDR3 sequences, under 7.5% of them seen only once. At least ten counts were recorded for this clonotype. Antigen: not known. Germline V gives CDR1 MGHRA, CDR2 YSYEKL. Trimming took off 0 bases at V and 0 bases at J, with 14 bases between the two ends. The CDR3 runs 17 residues. The sequence derives from a man aged 18 to 35 who received the YFV17D yellow fever vaccine. The J gene is TRBJ1-1, the V gene TRBV4-1, with a possible D match to TRBD1 (5 bases). This specimen consisted of CD4+ T cells sorted from PBMCs, obtained about 5 days after the first yellow fever vaccination. The CDR3 loop reads CASSQDRGAAMNTEAFF. The CDR3 nucleotides read TGCGCCAGCAGCCAAGATCGAGGGGCGGCCATGAACACTGAAGCTTTCTTT.